This T cell receptor (beta chain) was identified in a study of T cell repertoires in cytomegalovirus infection. Overall study findings and caveats: Identification of carriers of CMV plus the relevant HLA was achieved through cumulative public TCR beta family frequency. It was HLA-C-restricted CMV-specific TCR beta clonotypes that dominated the response ex vivo.

CDR3 length: 14 residues. Trimming removed 8 bases at V and 7 bases at J, with 18 bases between. Germline values: CDR1 MDHEN, CDR2 SYDVKM. TCRdb reanalysed the reads using MiXCR and keeps one entry per CDR3 protein. The repertoire has 160,000 or so distinct CDR3 sequences, about 25% of them found once; the top ten carry over 9.5%. Of note for this clonotype: Its antigen is still unknown. This may stem from a read error, because a much larger clone lies one nucleotide away.

The source material was PBMCs. This rearrangement joins TRBV28 to TRBJ1-5; D remains ambiguous. The origin of this receptor is a human donor in good health (CMV status not recorded). Some clones in this sample may be carry-over from other donors' samples. The CDR3 DNA reads TGTGCCAGCTCCCACCAGGAGGGTCAGCAGCCCCAGCATTTT. Protein product: CASSHQEGQQPQHF.